This T cell receptor beta chain was captured by sequencing in a study of spatial heterogeneity in lung cancer. General observations from the study: Counts of expanded intratumoral alpha and beta TCRs tracked tumor mutation counts.

In TCRdb, the 5' RACE reads were re-called with MiXCR into one record per CDR3 protein. The sample has 5,500 to 9,000 distinct CDR3 sequences, around 13% seen once; the top ten hold around 8%. This clonotype was recorded many times. Its target is not known. The size of this beta chain means little, since it is a stray read in a library made for alpha chains. This CDR3 region has 12 residues. Germline V lookup: CDR1 LNHNV, CDR2 YYDKDF (reference sequence). V lost 3 bases and J 5 bases, leaving 6 bases between the germline ends. The sample's time point: sample taken at primary tumor resection. The input for sequencing was lung tumor tissue, taken at surgery. This chain joins TRBV15 and TRBJ2-3; D not resolved. This clonotype was obtained from a male donor with early-stage non-small cell lung cancer. The DNA for the CDR3 is TGTGCCACCAGCAGTCTTGGAGATACGCAGTATTTT. Protein: CATSSLGDTQYF.